Below are 22 T cell receptor beta chains sequenced from a single sample in a study of Graves' ophthalmopathy and Graves' hyperthyroidism. Transcripts of RNA were the source for amplifying TCR beta CDR3 regions. After a first-round RT-PCR with HTBI primers, a second-round multiplex PCR was run. TCRdb reanalysed the multiplex PCR reads using MiXCR and keeps one entry per CDR3 protein. Among about 740,000 distinct CDR3 sequences, 40% were seen once, and the ten largest hold 44%. The sequencing input was peripheral blood. The receptors come from an adult man with Graves' ophthalmopathy.

With regard to this clonotype: The final CDR3 position lacks the conserved phenylalanine or tryptophan, pointing to a likely read error. The chain uses TRBV25-1 and TRBJ2-2, with D maybe TRBD2 (5 bases). Germline CDR1 reads MGHDK; CDR2 reads SYGVNS. The germline V and J ends were trimmed by 7 bases and 3 bases, with 12 bases remaining between them. The length of the CDR3 is 14 residues. CDR3 nucleotide sequence: TGTGCCAGCACCGGCGACGGGGACACCGGGGAGCTGTTTCTT. Its translation: CASTGDGDTGELFL.

The chain links TRBV24-1 to TRBJ1-5; 9 bases align to TRBD1. V shed 11 bases and J 4 bases; nucleotides not matched to a gene: 11. This CDR3 is built from 15 residues. Germline CDR1 and CDR2: KGHDR and SFDVKD. The CDR3 DNA sequence: TGTGCCAGCAACCCAAGAGGACAGGGGAATCAGCCCCAGCATTTT. This codes for CASNPRGQGNQPQHF.

The J gene is TRBJ2-7, the V gene TRBV19; TRBD1 matches at 11 bases. The germline V gene encodes CDR1 LNHDA and CDR2 SQIVND (reference sequence). The length of the CDR3 is 18 residues. The V and J ends lost 2 bases and 5 bases, in that order; junction bases with no gene match: 14. CDR3 amino acids: CASSIYRTGGTGRNEQYF. CDR3 nucleotide sequence: TGTGCCAGTAGTATATACAGGACAGGGGGCACAGGAAGGAACGAGCAGTACTTC.

This clonotype was observed a handful of times. The chain links TRBV6-6 to TRBJ2-7, with 7 bases identical to TRBD1. Trimming at V came to 8 bases and at J to 0 bases, leaving 10 bases not matched to a gene. The CDR3 length is 15 residues. Per germline, CDR1 MNHNY and CDR2 SVGAGI (reference sequence). CDR3 in amino acids: CASSRDRESSYEQYF. The CDR3, as DNA: TGTGCCAGCTCTCGTGACAGGGAGAGCTCCTACGAGCAGTACTTC.

The V call is TRBV20-1, the J call TRBJ2-7; the D gene is possibly TRBD1 (5 bases). The CDR3 totals 13 residues. The V gene lost 3 bases and the J gene lost 5 bases, with 14 bases spanning the gap. Germline loops: CDR1 DFQATT, CDR2 SNEGSKA (reference sequence). This CDR3 is CSASGQGKDEQYF. CDR3 nucleotides: TGCAGTGCTAGTGGGCAGGGCAAGGACGAGCAGTACTTC.

This clonotype was seen a handful of times. J is TRBJ1-5 and V is TRBV7-2, with D hard to call. Trimming took off 1 base at V and 4 bases at J, with 11 bases between the two ends. Per the germline V gene, CDR1 is SGHTA and CDR2 is FQGNSA. This CDR3 region has 15 residues. CDR3 region: CASSLVNTVNQPQHF. In DNA form, the CDR3 reads TGTGCCAGCAGCTTAGTGAACACGGTGAATCAGCCCCAGCATTTT.

The chain employs TRBV25-1 and TRBJ2-2; possible D gene TRBD2, 5 bases. The CDR3 is made up of 16 amino acids. Germline V CDR1 and CDR2: MGHDK, SYGVNS. Deletions cut 8 bases from V and 4 bases from J, with 20 bases between. CDR3 in amino acids: CASPKRAEKTTGELFF. CDR3 in DNA: TGTGCCAGCCCAAAAAGAGCGGAAAAAACCACCGGGGAGCTGTTTTTT.

The V gene is TRBV6-5, the J gene TRBJ2-2; D ambiguous. The CDR3 consists of 16 residues. Between the trimmed V and J ends, which lost 5 bases and 3 bases, there was a span of 16 bases. Germline V gene lookup returns CDR1 MNHEY and CDR2 SVGAGI. CDR3 nucleotides: TGTGCCAGCAGTCCCCACCAGGACGGAGACACCGGGGAGCTGTTTTTT. It is translated as CASSPHQDGDTGELFF.

The chain combines TRBV24-1 with TRBJ2-7; 7 nucleotides match TRBD1. The CDR3 runs to 15 residues. V was clipped by 1 base and J by 5 bases; unmatched bases: 7. Germline CDR1 KGHDR, CDR2 SFDVKD. CDR3 in amino acids: CATSDFRSGGNEQYF. The CDR3 DNA reads as TGTGCCACCAGTGATTTCCGGTCAGGGGGTAACGAGCAGTACTTC.

CDR3 nucleotide sequence: TGTGCCAGCAGCTGGGCACAGGGGCTTAATCCTGGCTACACCTTC. This sequence encodes CASSWAQGLNPGYTF. The chain couples TRBV7-8 to TRBJ1-2; 7 nucleotides match TRBD1. Unmatched junction bases numbered 12, after V lost 4 bases and J lost 7 bases. Germline loops: CDR1 SGHVS, CDR2 FQNEAQ. The CDR3 is 15 amino acids.

The CDR3 region has the DNA TGTGCCAGCAGCGCCAAAGGAGACGGGACAGGGATCTACGAGCAGTACTTC. Translation gives CASSAKGDGTGIYEQYF. This chain uses TRBV9 with TRBJ2-7; 9 nucleotides agree with TRBD1. The CDR3 spans 17 residues. J was trimmed by 3 bases and V by 3 bases; bases with no gene match: 13. Germline V gene lookup returns CDR1 SGDLS and CDR2 YYNGEE.

J is TRBJ1-6 and V is TRBV7-3; TRBD1 matches at 8 bases. Germline V CDR1 and CDR2: SGHTA, FQGTGA. Germline trimming cut 6 bases from V and 7 bases from J; bases unmatched to any gene: 11. The CDR3 extends over 16 amino acids. DNA of the CDR3: TGTGCCAGCAGTTTACTGACAGGGGCACTAAATTCACCCCTCCACTTT. It codes for CASSLLTGALNSPLHF.

This clonotype was counted between two and nine times. The chain uses TRBV5-8 and TRBJ2-7; TRBD1 matches at 7 bases. With V trimmed by 4 bases and J by 6 bases, 13 bases remained unmatched. Germline-derived CDR1 and CDR2 are SGHTS and YDEGEE. The CDR3 has 15 residues. The CDR3 nucleotides are TGTGCCAGCAGCCAAGATCGCAGGGGGAACGGCGAGCAGTACTTC. Protein sequence: CASSQDRRGNGEQYF.

The sample holds one count of this clonotype. This may arise from a read error, as a much more abundant clone is one base away. The CDR3, as DNA: TGCGCCAGCAGGACAGCCCCGGGCGGGGAGCTGTTTTTT. It yields the protein CASRTAPGGELFF. The chain uses TRBV5-1 and TRBJ2-2; D might be TRBD1 (5 bases). Trimming shortened V by 5 bases and J by 7 bases, and 12 bases separated the two germline ends. The CDR3 loop spans 13 amino acids. Germline V lookup: CDR1 SGHRS, CDR2 YFSETQ.

This clonotype came up once. The chain carries TRBV29-1 and TRBJ1-1; D remains unclear. Germline assignment: CDR1 SQVTM and CDR2 ANQGSEA. The CDR3 spans 11 residues. CDR3 sequence reads: CSFMTNTEAFF. Here the CDR3 DNA reads TGCAGTTTTATGACGAACACTGAAGCTTTCTTT.

The V gene is TRBV13, the J gene TRBJ2-2; weak D call: TRBD2 (5 bases). Trimming removed 2 bases from V and 6 bases from J, with 10 bases in between. The CDR3 length is 14 residues. Germline V CDR1 and CDR2: PRHDT, FYEKMQ (reference sequence). CDR3 nucleotides: TGTGCCAGCAGCTTACAGGTGGGAGCCGGGGAGCTGTTTTTT. It specifies CASSLQVGAGELFF. The full variable domain, rest sourced from reference TRBV13 and TRBJ2-2, is AAGVIQSPRHLIKEKRETATLKCYPIPRHDTVYWYQQGPGQDPQFLISFYEKMQSDKGSIPDRFSAQQFSDYHSELNMSSLELGDSALYFCASSLQVGAGELFFGEGSRLTVL.

This clonotype was detected many times. This chain connects TRBV12-3 or TRBV12-4 to TRBJ1-2, with 9 bases that match TRBD1. CDR3 length: 16 residues. V was pared by 6 bases and J by 3 bases, with 11 bases of the junction left unmatched. Written as DNA, the CDR3 is TGTGCCAGCAGCGCCGACCGGGACAGGGACGACTATGGCTACACCTTC. Translation: CASSADRDRDDYGYTF.

This clonotype was seen only a few times. This chain connects TRBV5-6 to TRBJ2-5; a weak D match, TRBD1 (5 bases). This CDR3 has 14 amino acids. V shed 0 bases and J shed 4 bases, with 10 bases lying between them. The V gene's germline CDR1 is SGHDT and CDR2 YYEEEE. DNA for the CDR3: TGTGCCAGCAGCTTGGATTTAGGGGTAGAGACCCAGTACTTC. This encodes CASSLDLGVETQYF.

J is TRBJ2-2 and V is TRBV7-9; D may be TRBD1 or TRBD2 (5 bases each). This CDR3 region has 15 residues. Trimming pared 5 bases from V and 4 bases from J, leaving 14 bases between. Germline V gene data show CDR1 as SEHNR and CDR2 as FQNEAQ (reference sequence). The CDR3 DNA follows: TGTGCCAGCAGCCTGAGGGGACGGACCACCGGGGAGCTGTTTTTT. It encodes CASSLRGRTTGELFF.

J is TRBJ1-5 and V is TRBV29-1; TRBD1 is a possible D gene (5 bases). Germline assignment: CDR1 SQVTM and CDR2 ANQGSEA. CDR3 size: 15 residues. DNA for the CDR3: TGCAGTGCCCTGACCGGGACGTCTAGCAATCAGCCCCAGCATTTT. The encoded protein is CSALTGTSSNQPQHF.

This clonotype was seen a few times. The chain recombines TRBV2 with TRBJ1-5; 8 nucleotides align to TRBD1. The V and J ends lost 5 bases and 9 bases, in that order; junction bases with no gene match: 12. The CDR3 is 15 residues long. CDR1 is SNHLY and CDR2 is FYNNEI in the germline V gene. CDR3 nucleotides: TGTGCCAGCAGTCGGCAGGGGGCTTGGGGAGGGCCCCAGCATTTT. Amino acids: CASSRQGAWGGPQHF.

This chain connects TRBV19 to TRBJ2-7; a possible D gene is TRBD2 (6 bases). With 6 bases removed from V and 2 bases from J, the gap between germline ends came to 14 bases. The CDR3 sequence is 14 residues long. Per germline, CDR1 LNHDA and CDR2 SQIVND (reference sequence). CDR3 nucleotides: TGTGCCAGTAGGTTGAGGGACTGGACCTACGAGCAGTACTTC. The encoded protein is CASRLRDWTYEQYF.